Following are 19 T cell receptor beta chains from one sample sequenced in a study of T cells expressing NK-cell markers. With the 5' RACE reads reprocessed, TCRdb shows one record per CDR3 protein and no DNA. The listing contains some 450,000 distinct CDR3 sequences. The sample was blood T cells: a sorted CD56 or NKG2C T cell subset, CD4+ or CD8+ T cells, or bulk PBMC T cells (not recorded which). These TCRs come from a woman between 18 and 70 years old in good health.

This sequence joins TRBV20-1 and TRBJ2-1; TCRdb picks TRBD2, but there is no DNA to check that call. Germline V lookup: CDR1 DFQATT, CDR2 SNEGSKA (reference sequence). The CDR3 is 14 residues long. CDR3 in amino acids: CSARDPRTYNEQFF.

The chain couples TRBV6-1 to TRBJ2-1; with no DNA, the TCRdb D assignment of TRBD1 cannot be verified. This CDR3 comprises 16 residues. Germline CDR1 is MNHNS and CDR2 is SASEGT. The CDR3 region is CASSPFRTGHYNEQFF.

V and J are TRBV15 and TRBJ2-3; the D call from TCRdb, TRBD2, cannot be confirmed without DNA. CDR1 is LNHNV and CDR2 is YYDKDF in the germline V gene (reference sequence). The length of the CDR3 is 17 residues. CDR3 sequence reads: CATSRLAGVRETDTQYF.

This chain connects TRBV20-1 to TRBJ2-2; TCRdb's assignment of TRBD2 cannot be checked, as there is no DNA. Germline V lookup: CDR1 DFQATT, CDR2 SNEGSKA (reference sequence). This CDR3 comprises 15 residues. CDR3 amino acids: CSARDYGRSSGELFF.

CDR3 in amino acids: CASKGGTRDESRAEAFF. The V and J genes are TRBV5-1 and TRBJ1-1; TCRdb's D gene call, TRBD1, goes unchecked for lack of DNA. CDR1 is SGHRS, CDR2 YFSETQ, per germline. This CDR3 is built from 17 residues.

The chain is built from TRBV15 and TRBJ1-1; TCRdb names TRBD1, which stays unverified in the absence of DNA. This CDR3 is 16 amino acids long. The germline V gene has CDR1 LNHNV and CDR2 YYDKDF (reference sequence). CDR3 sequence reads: CATSSKTGVWSTEAFF.

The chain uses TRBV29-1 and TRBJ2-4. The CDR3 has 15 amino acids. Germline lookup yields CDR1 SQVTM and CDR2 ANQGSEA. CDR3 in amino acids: CSVIGVRRPKNIQYF.

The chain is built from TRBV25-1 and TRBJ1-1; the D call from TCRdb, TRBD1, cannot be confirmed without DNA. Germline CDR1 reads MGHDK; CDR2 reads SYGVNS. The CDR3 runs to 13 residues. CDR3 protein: CASSPGGLPEAFF.

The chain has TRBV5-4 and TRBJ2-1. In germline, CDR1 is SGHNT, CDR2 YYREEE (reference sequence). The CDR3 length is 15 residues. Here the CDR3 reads CASSFSHGPYNEQFF.

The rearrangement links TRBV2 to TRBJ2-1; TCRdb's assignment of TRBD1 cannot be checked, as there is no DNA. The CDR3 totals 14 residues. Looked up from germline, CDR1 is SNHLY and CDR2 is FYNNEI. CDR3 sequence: CASKQGGQYNEQFF.

The CDR3 sequence: CASTLAGTGDYGYTF. This chain links TRBV12-3 or TRBV12-4 with TRBJ1-2; TCRdb names TRBD1, which stays unverified in the absence of DNA. This CDR3 comprises 15 residues.

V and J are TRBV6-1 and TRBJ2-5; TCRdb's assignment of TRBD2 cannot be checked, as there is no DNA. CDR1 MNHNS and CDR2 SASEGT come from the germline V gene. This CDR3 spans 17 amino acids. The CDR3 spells CASSEEGLAGDQETQYF.

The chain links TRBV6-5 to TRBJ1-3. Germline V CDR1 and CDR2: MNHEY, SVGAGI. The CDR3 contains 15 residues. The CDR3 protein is CASSYSTGSGNTIYF.

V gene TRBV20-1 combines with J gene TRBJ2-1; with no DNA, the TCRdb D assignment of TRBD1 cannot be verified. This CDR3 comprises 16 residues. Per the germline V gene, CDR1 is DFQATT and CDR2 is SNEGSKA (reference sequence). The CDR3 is CSATDSTGYSYNEQFF.

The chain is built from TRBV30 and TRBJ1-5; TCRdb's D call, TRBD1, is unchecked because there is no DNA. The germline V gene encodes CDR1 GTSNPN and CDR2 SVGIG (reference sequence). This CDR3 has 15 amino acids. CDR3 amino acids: CAWSVKGGSNQPQHF.

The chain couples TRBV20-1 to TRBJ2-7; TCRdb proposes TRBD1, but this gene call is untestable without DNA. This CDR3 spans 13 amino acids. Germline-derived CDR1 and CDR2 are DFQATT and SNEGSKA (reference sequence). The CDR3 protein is CSARSQGFYEQYF.

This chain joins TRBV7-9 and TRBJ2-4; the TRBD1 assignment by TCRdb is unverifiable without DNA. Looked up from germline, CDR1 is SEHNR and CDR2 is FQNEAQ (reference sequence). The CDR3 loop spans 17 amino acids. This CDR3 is CASSLTGVPLAKNIQYF.

The CDR3 spells CASSSGPSSYNEQFF. J is TRBJ2-1 and V is TRBV19; there is no DNA to check the TCRdb D call of TRBD1. From germline, CDR1 is LNHDA and CDR2 SQIVND (reference sequence). This CDR3 spans 15 amino acids. Based on the CDR3 plus reference TRBV19 and TRBJ2-1, the full variable domain is DGGITQSPKYLFRKEGQNVTLSCEQNLNHDAMYWYRQDPGQGLRLIYYSQIVNDFQKGDIAEGYSVSREKKESFPLTVTSAQKNPTAFYLCASSSGPSSYNEQFFGPGTRLTVL.

CDR3 amino acids: CATSRVNTEAFF. The chain joins TRBV15 to TRBJ1-1. The CDR3 spans 12 residues. Germline CDR1 is LNHNV and CDR2 is YYDKDF (reference sequence).